Listed here is a single TCR beta chain. Its antigen target is currently unknown. The entry originates in a study of GPR56 and killer-like receptors on CD4 memory cells (dated by TCRdb to about 2019). Regarding the complete study: The study proposed that progressive acquisition of KLRB1, KLRG1, GPR56 and then KLRF1 marks human CD4+ memory T-cell differentiation and cytokine production potential. Healthy blood donors in the study were described as age-matched to the liver disease patients, whose median age was roughly 70 years. Results the study describes overall, beyond this receptor: Rather than full repertoires, the diversity and similarity analyses used only the 100 most expanded clones in each population. Clonal frequency was low in the marker-negative population and increased progressively along the proposed pathway, with TCRbeta diversity decreasing accordingly. Clones dominating late populations 4 and 5 were also found in early populations 1 and 2, and this finding was taken by the authors as evidence for linear differentiation. Overlap of TCR repertoires was observed especially between the late populations 4 and 5, and partly population 3.

Prior to TCRbeta sequencing, five KLR/GPR56-defined CD4+ populations were enriched by fluorescence-activated cell sorting. To test whether memory differentiation follows a linear pathway, the researchers sequenced TCRbeta repertoires from five CD4+ T-cell subsets, each defined by expression of KLRB1, KLRG1, GPR56 and KLRF1. TCR-sequenced cells came from peripheral blood of healthy control individuals, reported as five donors in the TCRbeta analysis figure. Heparinized peripheral blood was collected, and every sample was processed within one hour of being retrieved. To isolate peripheral blood mononuclear cells, blood was diluted 1:2 in PBS and put through Biocoll density gradient centrifugation at room temperature. Before flow sorting, CD4+ T cells were enriched from freshly isolated PBMCs by magnetic sorting with anti-CD4 MicroBeads. A BD FACSAria II was used to sort CD4+ T cells enriched from PBMCs of healthy donors according to marker expression. Surface staining used anti-KLRB1 clone 191B8, anti-KLRF1 clone 4A4.D10 and anti-KLRG1 clone REA261 antibodies from Miltenyi Biotec.

The run used an Illumina HiSeq 2500. To build sequencing libraries, a previously published PCR protocol was used to amplify the recombined TCRbeta locus. On the study's bioinformatics: Any read whose average quality score fell below 30 was discarded, and IMSEQ was used to process the reads that remained. Each clonotype was defined by Vbeta gene, Jbeta gene and CDR3 amino acid sequence. To quantify how much the repertoires of different populations overlapped, the Morisita-Horn index was computed on the top 100 expanded clones. Clonal diversity was assessed with Rényi diversity profiles calculated on the top 100 expanded clones. TCRdb reprocessed the sequencing reads and holds a single record per CDR3 protein sequence, with no DNA. The V and J calls come from TCRdb's annotation, not from the publication. The sample table records about 1,400 distinct CDR3 sequences. The ten largest make up more than 10% of the sample.

Via the germline V gene, CDR1 is SGHTA and CDR2 FQGNSA. The CDR3 holds 15 amino acids from the cysteine to the phenylalanine. DNA is not recorded here. Sample: memory CD4+ T cells from blood. The receptor was isolated from a human donor in good health. The sequence joins TRBV7-2 to TRBJ1-2; checking the TCRdb D call of TRBD1 is not possible without DNA. The CDR3 corresponds to CASSVYRDRAAGYTF.